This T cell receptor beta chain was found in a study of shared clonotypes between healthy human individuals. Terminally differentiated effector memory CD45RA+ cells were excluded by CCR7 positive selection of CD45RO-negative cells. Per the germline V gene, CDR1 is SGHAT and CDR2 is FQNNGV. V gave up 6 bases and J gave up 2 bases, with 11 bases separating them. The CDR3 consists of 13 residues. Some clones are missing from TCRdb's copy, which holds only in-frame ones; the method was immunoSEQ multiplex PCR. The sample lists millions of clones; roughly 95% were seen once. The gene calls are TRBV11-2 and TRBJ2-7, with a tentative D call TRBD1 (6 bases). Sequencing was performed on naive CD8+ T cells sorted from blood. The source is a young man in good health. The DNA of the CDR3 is TGTGCCAGCAGTTCGGGACATGCCTACGAGCAGTACTTC. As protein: CASSSGHAYEQYF. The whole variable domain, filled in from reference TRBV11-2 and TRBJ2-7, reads EAGVAQSPRYKIIEKRQSVAFWCNPISGHATLYWYQQILGQGPKLLIQFQNNGVVDDSQLPKDRFSAERLKGVDSTLKIQPAKLEDSAVYLCASSSGHAYEQYFGPGTRLTVT.